The present TCR beta chain was sequenced within a study of molecular identifiers for immune sequencing clone quantification. Concerning this clonotype itself: A much more abundant neighbour one base away suggests this may be a read error. As the CDR3 is not closed by the conserved phenylalanine or tryptophan, this likely results from a read error.

As previously described, bulk TCR libraries were made using listed TCR primers. MiXCR was run by TCRdb on the PCR reads, yielding one entry per CDR3 protein. This sample has about 510,000 distinct CDR3 sequences, with around 23% found just once. The CDR3 is made up of 15 amino acids. V was shortened by 1 base and J by 4 bases, with 11 bases between the two germline ends. Germline loops: CDR1 LGHNA, CDR2 YSLEER. The source material was naive CD8+ T cells from blood, with Jurkat cell RNA spiked in. Subset here: FACS-sorted CD8+CD4-CCR7+CD45RA+ naive T cells. The origin of this receptor is a human donor in good health. Some libraries in this study had Jurkat cell RNA spiked in. The chain employs TRBV4-3 and TRBJ1-5; D ambiguous. The CDR3 sequence: CASSQARAGNQPQHL. In DNA, the CDR3 is TGCGCCAGCAGCCAAGCGAGGGCGGGTAATCAGCCCCAGCATCTT.